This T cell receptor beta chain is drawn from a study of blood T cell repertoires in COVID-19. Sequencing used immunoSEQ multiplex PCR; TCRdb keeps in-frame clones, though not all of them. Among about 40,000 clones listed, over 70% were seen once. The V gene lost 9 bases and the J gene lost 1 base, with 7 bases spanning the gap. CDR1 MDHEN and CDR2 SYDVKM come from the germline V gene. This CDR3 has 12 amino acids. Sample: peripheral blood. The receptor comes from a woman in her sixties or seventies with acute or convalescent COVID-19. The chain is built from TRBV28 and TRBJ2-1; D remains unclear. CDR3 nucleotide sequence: TGTGCCAGTTCTTTATCCTACAATGAGCAGTTCTTC. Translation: CASSLSYNEQFF. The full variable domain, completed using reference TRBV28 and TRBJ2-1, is DVKVTQSSRYLVKRTGEKVFLECVQDMDHENMFWYRQDPGLGLRLIYFSYDVKMKEKGDIPEGYSVSREKKERFSLILESASTNQTSMYLCASSLSYNEQFFGPGTRLTVL.